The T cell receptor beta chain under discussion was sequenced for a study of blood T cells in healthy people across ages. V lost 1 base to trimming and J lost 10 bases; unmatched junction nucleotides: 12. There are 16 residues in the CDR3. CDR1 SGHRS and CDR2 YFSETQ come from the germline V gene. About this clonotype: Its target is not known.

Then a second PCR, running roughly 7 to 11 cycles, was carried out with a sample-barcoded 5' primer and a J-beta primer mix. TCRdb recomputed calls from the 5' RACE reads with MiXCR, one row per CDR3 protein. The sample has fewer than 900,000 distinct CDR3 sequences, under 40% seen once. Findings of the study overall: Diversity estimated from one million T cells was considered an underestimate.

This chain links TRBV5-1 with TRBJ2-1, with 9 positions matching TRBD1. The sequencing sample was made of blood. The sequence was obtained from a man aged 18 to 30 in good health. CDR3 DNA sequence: TGCGCCAGCAGCTTGAAAGGACAGGGGACGATCTACGAGCAGTTCTTC. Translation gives CASSLKGQGTIYEQFF.